This T cell receptor beta chain originates from a study of blood T cell repertoires in COVID-19. Overall study: COVID-19 samples collected from the United States, Italy and Spain covered acute and convalescent phases.

The CDR3 totals 12 residues. The germline V gene encodes CDR1 SGHVS and CDR2 FQNEAQ. Trimming stripped 5 bases from V and 5 bases from J, with 7 bases between. In the original processing: Reference gene primer amplification gave nucleated cell count estimates. Sequencing used immunoSEQ multiplex PCR; TCRdb keeps in-frame clones, though not all of them. V and J calls plus clone size are reproduced from that table; the DNA served to infer D and trimming. The sample contains about 54,000 clones, approximately 80% of which appear only once. The source material was peripheral blood. This clonotype was obtained from an older woman with acute or convalescent COVID-19. The chain joins TRBV7-8 to TRBJ1-5, with D hard to call. The CDR3 region has the DNA TGTGCCAGCAGCATCAGTGATCAGCCCCAGCATTTT. It codes for CASSISDQPQHF.